The TCR beta chain described here comes from a study of blood T cell repertoires in COVID-19. The V gene's germline CDR1 is LGHNA and CDR2 YNFKEQ. The CDR3 totals 17 residues. Trimming left V 4 bases short and J 1 base short, with 14 bases between. TCRdb's copy holds only in-frame clones and misses some; the assay was immunoSEQ multiplex PCR. The sample shows some 120,000 clones, approximately 82% of them seen only once. The V call is TRBV4-2, the J call TRBJ2-6, with a weak D call TRBD1 (5 bases). The receptor comes from a man aged 65-85 years with active or convalescent COVID-19. Sample: peripheral blood. CDR3 residues: CASSRNQRGSGANVLTF. CDR3 in DNA: TGTGCCAGCAGCCGGAATCAAAGGGGTTCTGGGGCCAACGTCCTGACTTTC.